This T cell receptor beta chain was captured in a study of T cell responses to AZD1222 COVID-19 vaccine. The study's findings and limits: Repertoires were sampled only after the peak T cell response. The study identified only six AZD1222 recipients as seropositive at baseline.

On this clone: Its specificity is not known.

Profiled with immunoSEQ multiplex PCR; TCRdb holds only in-frame clones, not every one. Here the sample spans over 110,000 clones, 75% to 90% being singletons. The input for sequencing was peripheral blood, taken 28 days after the second AZD1222 dose. The sequence was obtained from an adult who received the AZD1222 COVID-19 vaccine.

The CDR3 DNA sequence: TGCGCCAGCAGCTTGGCTCCTATCCTTGGCTACACCTTC. It codes for CASSLAPILGYTF. The chain is built from TRBV5-1 and TRBJ1-2, with unresolved D. The CDR3 is 13 amino acids. The V gene's germline CDR1 is SGHRS and CDR2 YFSETQ. V was trimmed by 0 bases and J by 7 bases, leaving 10 bases between them.